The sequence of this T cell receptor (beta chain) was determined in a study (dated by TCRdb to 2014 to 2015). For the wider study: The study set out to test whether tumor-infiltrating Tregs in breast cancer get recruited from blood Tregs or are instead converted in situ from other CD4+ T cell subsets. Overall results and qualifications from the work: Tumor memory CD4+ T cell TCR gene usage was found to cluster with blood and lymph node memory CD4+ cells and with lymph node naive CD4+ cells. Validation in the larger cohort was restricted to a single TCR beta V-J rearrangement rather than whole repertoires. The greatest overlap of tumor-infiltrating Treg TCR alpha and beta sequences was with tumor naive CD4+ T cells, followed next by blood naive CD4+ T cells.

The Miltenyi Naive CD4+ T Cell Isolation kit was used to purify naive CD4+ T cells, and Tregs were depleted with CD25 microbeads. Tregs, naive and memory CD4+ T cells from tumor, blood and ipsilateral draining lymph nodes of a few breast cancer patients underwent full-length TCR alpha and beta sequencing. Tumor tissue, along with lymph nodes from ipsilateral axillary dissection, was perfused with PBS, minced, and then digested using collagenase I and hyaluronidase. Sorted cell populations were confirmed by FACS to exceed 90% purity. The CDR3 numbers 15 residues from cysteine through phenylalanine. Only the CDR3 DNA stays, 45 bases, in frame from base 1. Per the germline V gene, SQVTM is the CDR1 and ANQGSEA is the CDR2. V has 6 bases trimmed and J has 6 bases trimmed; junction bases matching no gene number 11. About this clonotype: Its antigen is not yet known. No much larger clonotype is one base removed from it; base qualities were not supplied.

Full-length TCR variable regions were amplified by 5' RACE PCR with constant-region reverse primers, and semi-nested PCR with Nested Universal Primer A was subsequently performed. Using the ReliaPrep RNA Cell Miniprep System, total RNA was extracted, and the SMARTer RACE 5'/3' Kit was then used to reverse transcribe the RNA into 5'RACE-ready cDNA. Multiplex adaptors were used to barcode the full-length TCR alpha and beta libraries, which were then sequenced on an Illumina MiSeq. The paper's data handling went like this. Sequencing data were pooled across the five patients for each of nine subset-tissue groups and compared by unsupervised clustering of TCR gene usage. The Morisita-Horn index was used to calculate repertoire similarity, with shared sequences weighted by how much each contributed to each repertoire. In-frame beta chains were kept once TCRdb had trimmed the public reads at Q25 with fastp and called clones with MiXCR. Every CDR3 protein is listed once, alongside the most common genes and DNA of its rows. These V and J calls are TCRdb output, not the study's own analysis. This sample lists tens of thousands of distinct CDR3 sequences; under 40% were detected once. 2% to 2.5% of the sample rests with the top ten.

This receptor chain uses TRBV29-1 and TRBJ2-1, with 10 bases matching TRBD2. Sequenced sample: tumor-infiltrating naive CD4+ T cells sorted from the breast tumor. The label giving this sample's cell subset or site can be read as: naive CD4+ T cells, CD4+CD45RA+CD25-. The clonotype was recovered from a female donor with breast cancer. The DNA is TGCAGCGTCGCTCAGCGGGAGGGCCCTGTCAATGAGCAGTTCTTC. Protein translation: CSVAQREGPVNEQFF.